The 3 T cell receptor beta chains in this list originate from one sample, sequenced in a study of OX40 agonist ivuxolimab in advanced cancers. Using immunoSEQ multiplex PCR, the repertoire was profiled, and TCRdb retains in-frame clones only, with some absent. The repertoire includes about 77,000 clones, around four fifths of them detected once, and about 0.76% sits in the top ten. Source: CD4+ or CD8+ T cells sorted from blood, taken in a trial of the OX40 agonist ivuxolimab. These receptors were taken from an adult with an advanced solid tumor such as melanoma, head and neck, liver or kidney cancer.

J is TRBJ2-7 and V is TRBV21-1. TRBV21-1 is classified as a pseudogene. The CDR3 spans 11 residues. The CDR3 loop reads CASSKPYEQYF. CDR3 sequence (DNA): TGTGCCAGCAGCAAGCCCTACGAGCAGTACTTC.

The genes are TRBV19 and TRBJ1-1; D unresolved. This CDR3 spans 13 amino acids. Germline values: CDR1 LNHDA, CDR2 SQIVND (reference sequence). V was cut by 4 bases and J by 1 base, with 7 bases left in between. The CDR3 region has the DNA TGTGCCAGTAGTACGCAACCGAACACTGAAGCTTTCTTT. It encodes CASSTQPNTEAFF.

The chain combines TRBV15 with TRBJ1-1, with 7 bases fitting TRBD1. V was clipped by 5 bases and J by 1 base; unmatched bases: 1. The CDR3 totals 13 residues. The V gene's germline CDR1 is LNHNV and CDR2 YYDKDF (reference sequence). This CDR3 reads CATSWDRNTEAFF. The CDR3 nucleotides are TGTGCCACCAGCTGGGACAGGAACACTGAAGCTTTCTTT.